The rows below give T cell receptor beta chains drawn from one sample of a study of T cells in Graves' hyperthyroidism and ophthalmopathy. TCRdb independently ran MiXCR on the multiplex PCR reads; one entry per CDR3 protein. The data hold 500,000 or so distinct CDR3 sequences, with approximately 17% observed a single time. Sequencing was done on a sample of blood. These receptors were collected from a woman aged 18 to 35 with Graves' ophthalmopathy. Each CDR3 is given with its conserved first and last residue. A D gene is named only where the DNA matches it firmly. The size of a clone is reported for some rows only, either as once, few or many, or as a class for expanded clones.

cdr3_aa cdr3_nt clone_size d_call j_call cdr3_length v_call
CASTGQATGELFF TGTGCCAGCACCGGTCAGGCGACCGGGGAGCTGTTTTTT . . TRBJ2-2 13 TRBV6-1
CASSAWEDYEQYF TGTGCCAGCAGTGCCTGGGAAGACTACGAGCAGTACTTC . . TRBJ2-7 13 TRBV6-1
CASSLEHDTWSGANVLTF TGCGCCAGCAGCTTGGAGCACGACACGTGGTCTGGGGCCAACGTCCTGACTTTC few . TRBJ2-6 18 TRBV5-1
CASSSRTGDIQYF TGTGCCAGCAGCTCCAGGACGGGTGACATTCAGTACTTC . . TRBJ2-4 13 TRBV11-3
CASRTSDNSYEQYF TGTGCCAGCAGGACTAGTGACAACTCCTACGAGCAGTACTTC many . TRBJ2-7 14 TRBV6-1
CASGIDRLADTQYF TGTGCCAGCGGTATTGACAGGTTAGCGGATACGCAGTATTTT . . TRBJ2-3 14 TRBV7-9
CASSVEWTRNTEAFF TGTGCCAGCAGCGTAGAGTGGACCCGGAACACTGAAGCTTTCTTT . . TRBJ1-1 15 TRBV9
CSVVLAGSSGANVLTF TGCAGCGTTGTCTTGGCAGGTTCCTCTGGGGCCAACGTCCTGACTTTC few . TRBJ2-6 16 TRBV29-1
CASSQAGTNYGYTF TGCGCCAGCAGCCAAGCCGGGACTAACTATGGCTACACCTTC many . TRBJ1-2 14 TRBV13
CASSPPDRIYEQYF TGTGCCAGCAGCCCGCCGGACAGAATTTACGAGCAGTACTTC . . TRBJ2-7 14 TRBV28
CASSQTSSSDTQYF TGTGCCAGCAGCCAAACTTCTAGCTCAGATACGCAGTATTTT many . TRBJ2-3 14 TRBV7-3
CASSFGGRRANTGELFF TGTGCCAGCAGTTTTGGGGGCAGGCGCGCGAACACCGGGGAGCTGTTTTTT many . TRBJ2-2 17 TRBV6-1
CASSLDVGQGNYGYTF TGTGCCAGCAGCTTAGATGTCGGACAGGGTAACTATGGCTACACCTTC . TRBD1 TRBJ1-2 16 TRBV7-9
CAISEEQGPNQPQHF TGTGCCATCAGTGAAGAACAGGGCCCCAATCAGCCCCAGCATTTT . . TRBJ1-5 15 TRBV10-3
CASKGTLNTEAFF TGTGCCAGCAAGGGCACCCTGAACACTGAAGCTTTCTTT many . TRBJ1-1 13 TRBV6-2/TRBV6-3
CASSPLTGLNYEQYF TGCGCCAGCAGCCCATTAACAGGGCTGAATTACGAGCAGTACTTC . . TRBJ2-7 15 TRBV4-1
CSVEVFSEAFF TGCAGCGTTGAAGTTTTCTCTGAAGCTTTCTTT . . TRBJ1-1 11 TRBV29-1
CASSLGLQGFEQFF TGTGCCAGCAGCTTAGGACTACAGGGCTTTGAGCAGTTCTTC many . TRBJ2-1 14 TRBV7-8
CASSGGTPPNEQFF TGTGCCAGCAGTGGGGGGACTCCTCCTAATGAGCAGTTCTTC many . TRBJ2-1 14 TRBV6-1
CASSVLTDRRGPNTEAFF TGTGCCAGCAGCGTATTAACCGACAGGCGGGGTCCGAACACTGAAGCTTTCTTT . . TRBJ1-1 18 TRBV9
CASSEGTGGGIGTEAFF TGTGCCAGCAGCGAGGGGACAGGGGGCGGTATTGGCACTGAAGCTTTCTTT few TRBD1 TRBJ1-1 17 TRBV5-8
CSARDRQGRTEAFF TGCAGTGCTAGAGATAGGCAGGGGAGGACTGAAGCTTTCTTT many . TRBJ1-1 14 TRBV20-1
CSAREGRGTNTEAFF TGCAGTGCTAGAGAAGGCAGGGGCACGAACACTGAAGCTTTCTTT few . TRBJ1-1 15 TRBV20-1
CASSQEFRDRPIHYGYTF TGTGCCAGCAGCCAAGAGTTTCGGGACAGGCCGATTCACTATGGCTACACCTTC . TRBD1 TRBJ1-2 18 TRBV3-1
CASSFAGRYNEQFF TGTGCCAGCAGTTTTGCGGGCCGGTACAATGAGCAGTTCTTC many . TRBJ2-1 14 TRBV28